Below, 3 T cell receptor beta chains from the same sample are listed, as sequenced in a study of early T cells in non-severe SARS-CoV-2 infection. TCRdb recomputed calls from the 5' RACE reads with MiXCR, one row per CDR3 protein. The repertoire includes 75,000 to 100,000 distinct CDR3 sequences, 16% of them detected once, and roughly 1.2% sits in the top ten. The material sequenced was whole blood. All receptors derive from an adult who was a healthcare worker with PCR-confirmed SARS-CoV-2 infection or an uninfected control (not recorded which).

This clonotype came up many times. This sequence joins TRBV20-1 and TRBJ1-2; D is undetermined. The CDR3 is made up of 15 amino acids. CDR1 DFQATT and CDR2 SNEGSKA come from the germline V gene (reference sequence). V was trimmed by 0 bases and J by 0 bases, leaving 11 bases between them. The CDR3 DNA sequence: TGCAGTGCTAGAGATCGGGAGGAGGCTAACTATGGCTACACCTTC. Its protein product is CSARDREEANYGYTF.

The chain uses TRBV11-2 and TRBJ2-3; D gene uncertain. CDR3 length: 13 residues. V was clipped by 6 bases and J by 3 bases, with 10 bases between them. The germline gives CDR1 SGHAT, CDR2 FQNNGV. CDR3 loop: CASSTELTDTQYF. In nucleotides, the CDR3 is TGTGCCAGCAGTACCGAGTTGACAGATACGCAGTATTTT. The variable domain in full, with the rest retrieved from reference TRBV11-2 and TRBJ2-3, is EAGVAQSPRYKIIEKRQSVAFWCNPISGHATLYWYQQILGQGPKLLIQFQNNGVVDDSQLPKDRFSAERLKGVDSTLKIQPAKLEDSAVYLCASSTELTDTQYFGPGTRLTVL.

This clonotype has more than one count but fewer than ten. The chain uses TRBV28 and TRBJ2-2, with D maybe TRBD1 (6 bases). Germline V gene sequence: CDR1 MDHEN, CDR2 SYDVKM. Trimming cost V 2 bases and J 1 base, with 8 bases left between them. The CDR3 totals 15 residues. CDR3 sequence reads: CASSLPTGNTGELFF. CDR3 nucleotides: TGTGCCAGCAGTTTACCGACAGGGAACACCGGGGAGCTGTTTTTT. Based on the CDR3 plus reference TRBV28 and TRBJ2-2, the full variable domain is DVKVTQSSRYLVKRTGEKVFLECVQDMDHENMFWYRQDPGLGLRLIYFSYDVKMKEKGDIPEGYSVSREKKERFSLILESASTNQTSMYLCASSLPTGNTGELFFGEGSRLTVL.